Here is one T cell receptor beta chain with its context. The antigen remains unidentified. This entry comes from a study of identical twins. V lost 0 bases to trimming and J lost 5 bases, with 13 bases between them. Germline CDR1 and CDR2: SGHAT and FQNNGV. The CDR3 is 15 amino acids. Study results and caveats: Invariant MAIT and iNKT cells are populations that could partly confound zero-insertion analyses. Cord blood's abundant beta clonotypes had fewer insertions, unlike memory repertoires. Out-of-frame alpha sequences common to twins exhibited an excess of low generation probability.

TCRdb re-called the 5' RACE reads with MiXCR, one entry per CDR3 protein. The sample carries a few hundred thousand distinct CDR3 sequences, 9% to 10% recorded once. These data were likewise used in another study, on yellow fever vaccine responses in identical twins.

The source material was PBMCs. This receptor was obtained from a woman aged 18-29 years in good health. V usage is TRBV11-2 and J usage is TRBJ1-1, with no clear D. CDR3 in amino acids: CASSLESLGVTEAFF. In DNA, the CDR3 is TGTGCCAGCAGCTTAGAGTCCCTGGGTGTAACTGAAGCTTTCTTT.